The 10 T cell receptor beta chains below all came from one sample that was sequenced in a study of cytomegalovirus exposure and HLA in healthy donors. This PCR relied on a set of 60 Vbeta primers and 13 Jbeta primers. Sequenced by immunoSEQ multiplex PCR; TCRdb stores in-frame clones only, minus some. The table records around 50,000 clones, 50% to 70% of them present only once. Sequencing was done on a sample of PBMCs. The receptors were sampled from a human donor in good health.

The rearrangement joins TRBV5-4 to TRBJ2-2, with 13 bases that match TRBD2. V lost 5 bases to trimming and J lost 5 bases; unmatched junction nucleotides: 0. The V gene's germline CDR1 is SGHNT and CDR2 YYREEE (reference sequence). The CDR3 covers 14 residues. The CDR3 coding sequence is TGTGCCAGCAGGACTAGCGGGGGGACCGGGGAGCTGTTTTTT. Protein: CASRTSGGTGELFF.

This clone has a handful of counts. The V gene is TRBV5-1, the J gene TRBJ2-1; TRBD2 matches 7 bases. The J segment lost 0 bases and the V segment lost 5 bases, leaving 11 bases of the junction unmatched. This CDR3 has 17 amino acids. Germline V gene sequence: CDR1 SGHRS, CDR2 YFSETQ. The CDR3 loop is CASRFTHGGISYNEQFF. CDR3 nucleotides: TGCGCCAGCAGATTTACCCACGGGGGGATCTCCTACAATGAGCAGTTCTTC.

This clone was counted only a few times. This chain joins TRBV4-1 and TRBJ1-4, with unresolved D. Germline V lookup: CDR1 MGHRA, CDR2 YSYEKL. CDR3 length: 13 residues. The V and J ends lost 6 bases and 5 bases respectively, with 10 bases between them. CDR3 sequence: CASRRGENEKLFF. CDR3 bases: TGCGCCAGCAGGCGAGGTGAAAATGAAAAACTGTTTTTT.

The chain's CDR3 is CASSLTGTQETQYF. The CDR3 nucleotides are TGTGCCAGCAGCTTAACCGGGACTCAAGAGACCCAGTACTTC. The J gene is TRBJ2-5, the V gene TRBV7-9; possible D gene TRBD2, 6 bases. CDR3 length equals 14 residues. Germline values: CDR1 SEHNR, CDR2 FQNEAQ (reference sequence). V lost 2 bases and J 2 bases, leaving 9 bases between the germline ends.

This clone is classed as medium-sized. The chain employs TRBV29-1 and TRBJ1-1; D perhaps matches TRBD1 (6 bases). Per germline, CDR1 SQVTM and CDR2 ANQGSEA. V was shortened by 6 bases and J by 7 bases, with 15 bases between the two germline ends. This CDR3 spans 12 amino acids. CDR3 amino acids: CSVPADSREAFF. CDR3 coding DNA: TGCAGCGTGCCTGCGGACAGCCGTGAAGCTTTCTTT. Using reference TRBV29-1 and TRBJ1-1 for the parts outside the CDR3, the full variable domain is SAVISQKPSRDICQRGTSLTIQCQVDSQVTMMFWYRQQPGQSLTLIATANQGSEATYESGFVIDKFPISRPNLTFSTLTVSNMSPEDSSIYLCSVPADSREAFFGQGTRLTVV.

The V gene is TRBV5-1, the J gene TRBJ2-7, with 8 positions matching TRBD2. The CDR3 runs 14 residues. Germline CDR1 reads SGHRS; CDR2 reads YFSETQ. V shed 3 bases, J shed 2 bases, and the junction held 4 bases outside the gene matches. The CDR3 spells CASSSQLAAYEQYF. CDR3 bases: TGCGCCAGCAGCTCCCAACTAGCGGCCTACGAGCAGTACTTC.

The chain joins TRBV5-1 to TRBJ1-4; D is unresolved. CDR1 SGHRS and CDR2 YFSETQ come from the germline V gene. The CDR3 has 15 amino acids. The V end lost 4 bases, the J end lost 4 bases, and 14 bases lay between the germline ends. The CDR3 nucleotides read TGCGCCAGCAGCCCGGTGGGCAGCTTTAATGAAAAACTGTTTTTT. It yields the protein CASSPVGSFNEKLFF.

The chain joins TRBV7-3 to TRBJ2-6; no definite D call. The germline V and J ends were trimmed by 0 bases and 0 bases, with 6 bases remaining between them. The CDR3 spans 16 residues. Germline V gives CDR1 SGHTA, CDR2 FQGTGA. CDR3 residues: CASSLTPGSGANVLTF. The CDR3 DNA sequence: TGTGCCAGCAGCTTAACGCCCGGCTCTGGGGCCAACGTCCTGACTTTC.

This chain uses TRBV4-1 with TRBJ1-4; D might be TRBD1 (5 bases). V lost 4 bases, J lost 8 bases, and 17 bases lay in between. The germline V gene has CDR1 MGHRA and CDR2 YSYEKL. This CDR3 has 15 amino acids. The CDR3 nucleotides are TGCGCCAGCAGCCCGGTCAGGGTGATGGGGGAAAAACTGTTTTTT. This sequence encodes CASSPVRVMGEKLFF.

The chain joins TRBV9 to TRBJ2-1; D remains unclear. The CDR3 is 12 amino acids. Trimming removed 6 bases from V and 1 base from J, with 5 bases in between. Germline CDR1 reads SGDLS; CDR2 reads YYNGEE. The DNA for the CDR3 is TGTGCCAGCACTTCTTCCTACAATGAGCAGTTCTTC. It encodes CASTSSYNEQFF.